This TCR beta chain originates from a study of T cells after yellow fever vaccination. Study-wide results and limits: After the booster, 96% of CD4 and approximately 87% of CD8 primary-response clones were re-detected.

This clonotype was counted only a few times. No antigen is known for it. TCRdb reanalysed the 5' RACE reads using MiXCR and keeps one entry per CDR3 protein. The data contain roughly 350,000 distinct CDR3 sequences, 4.1% of them singletons. Per the germline V gene, CDR1 is MNHEY and CDR2 is SVGAGI. Trimming cost V 5 bases and J 4 bases, with 3 bases left between them. There are 11 residues in the CDR3. This TCR came from a man younger than 35 who received the YFV17D yellow fever vaccine. Source: PBMCs, taken 5 days after the yellow fever booster vaccination. The chain recombines TRBV6-5 with TRBJ1-3; D is unresolved. CDR3 region: CASSDGNTIYF. The CDR3 DNA reads as TGTGCCAGCAGTGACGGAAACACCATATATTTT.